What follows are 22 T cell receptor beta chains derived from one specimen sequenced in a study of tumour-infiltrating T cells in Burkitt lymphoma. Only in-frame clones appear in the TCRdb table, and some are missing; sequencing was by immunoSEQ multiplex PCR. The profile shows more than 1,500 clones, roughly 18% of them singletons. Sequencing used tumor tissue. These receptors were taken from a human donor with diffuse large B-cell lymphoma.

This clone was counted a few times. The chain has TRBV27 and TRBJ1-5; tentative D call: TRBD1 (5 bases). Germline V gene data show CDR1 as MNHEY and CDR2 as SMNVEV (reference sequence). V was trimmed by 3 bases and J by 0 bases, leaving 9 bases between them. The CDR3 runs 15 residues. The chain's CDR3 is CASSLGPYSNQPQHF. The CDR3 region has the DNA TGTGCCAGCAGTTTGGGGCCATATAGCAATCAGCCCCAGCATTTT.

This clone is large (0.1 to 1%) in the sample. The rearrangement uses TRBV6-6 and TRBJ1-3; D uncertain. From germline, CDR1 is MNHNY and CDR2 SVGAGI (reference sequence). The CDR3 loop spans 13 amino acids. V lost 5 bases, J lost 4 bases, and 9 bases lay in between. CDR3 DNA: TGTGCCAGCAGTCTACGAGAAGGAAACACCATATATTTT. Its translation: CASSLREGNTIYF.

This CDR3 reads CSVTLTGGNGYTF. Here the CDR3 DNA reads TGCAGCGTGACCCTCACAGGGGGCAATGGCTACACCTTC. The chain employs TRBV29-1 and TRBJ1-2; TRBD1 matches at 9 bases. Looked up from germline, CDR1 is SQVTM and CDR2 is ANQGSEA. V shed 6 bases and J 6 bases; nucleotides not matched to a gene: 8. This CDR3 is 13 amino acids long.

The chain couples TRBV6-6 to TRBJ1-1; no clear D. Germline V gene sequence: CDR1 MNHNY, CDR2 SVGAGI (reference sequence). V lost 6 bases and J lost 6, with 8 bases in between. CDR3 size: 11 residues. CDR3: CASRTSAEAFF. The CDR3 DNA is TGTGCCAGCAGGACGTCTGCTGAAGCTTTCTTT.

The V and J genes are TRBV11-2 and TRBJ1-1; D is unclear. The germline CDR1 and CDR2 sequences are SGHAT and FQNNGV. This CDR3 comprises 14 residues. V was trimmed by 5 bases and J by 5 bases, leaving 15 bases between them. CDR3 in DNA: TGTGCCAGCAGCGGGAGCTCTGGTAGGACTGAAGCTTTCTTT. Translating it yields CASSGSSGRTEAFF.

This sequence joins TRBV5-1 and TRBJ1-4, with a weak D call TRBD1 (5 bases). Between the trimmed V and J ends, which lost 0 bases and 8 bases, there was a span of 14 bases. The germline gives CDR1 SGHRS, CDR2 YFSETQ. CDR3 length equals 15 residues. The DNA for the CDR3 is TGCGCCAGCAGCTTGGTAGGCCAGGGAAGGGAAAAACTGTTTTTT. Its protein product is CASSLVGQGREKLFF.

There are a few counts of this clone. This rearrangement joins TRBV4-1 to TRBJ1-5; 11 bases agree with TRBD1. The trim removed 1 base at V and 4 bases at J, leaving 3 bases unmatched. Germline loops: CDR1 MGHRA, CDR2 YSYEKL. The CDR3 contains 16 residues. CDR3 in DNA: TGCGCCAGCAGCCAAGCCGGGACAGGGGGGAATCAGCCCCAGCATTTT. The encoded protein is CASSQAGTGGNQPQHF.

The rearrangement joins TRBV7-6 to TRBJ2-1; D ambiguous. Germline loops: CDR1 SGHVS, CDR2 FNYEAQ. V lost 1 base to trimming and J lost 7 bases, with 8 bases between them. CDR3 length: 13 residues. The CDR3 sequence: CASSLEPENEQFF. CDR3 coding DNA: TGTGCCAGCAGCTTAGAACCGGAGAATGAGCAGTTCTTC.

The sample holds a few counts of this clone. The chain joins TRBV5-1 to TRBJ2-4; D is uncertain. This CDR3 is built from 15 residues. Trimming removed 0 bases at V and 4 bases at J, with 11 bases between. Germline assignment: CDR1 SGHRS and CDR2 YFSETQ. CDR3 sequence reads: CASSLEDGRKNIQYF. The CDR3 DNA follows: TGCGCCAGCAGCTTGGAGGACGGCAGGAAAAACATTCAGTACTTC.

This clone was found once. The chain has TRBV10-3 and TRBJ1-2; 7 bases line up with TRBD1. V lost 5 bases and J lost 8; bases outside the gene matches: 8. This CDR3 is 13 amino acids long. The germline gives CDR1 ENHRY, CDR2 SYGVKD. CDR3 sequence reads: CAISLDRARGYTF. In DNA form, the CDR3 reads TGTGCCATCAGTCTAGACAGGGCTCGCGGCTACACCTTC.

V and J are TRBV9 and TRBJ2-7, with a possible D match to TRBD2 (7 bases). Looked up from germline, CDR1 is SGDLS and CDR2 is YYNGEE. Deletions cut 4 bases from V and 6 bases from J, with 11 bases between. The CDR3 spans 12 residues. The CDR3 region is CASSPAGAEQYF. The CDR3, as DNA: TGTGCCAGCAGCCCGGCGGGGGCCGAGCAGTACTTC.

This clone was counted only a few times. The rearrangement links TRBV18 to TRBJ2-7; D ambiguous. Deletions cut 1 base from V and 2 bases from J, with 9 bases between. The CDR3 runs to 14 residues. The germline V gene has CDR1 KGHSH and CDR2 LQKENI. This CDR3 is CASSPLRATYEQYF. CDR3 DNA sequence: TGTGCCAGCTCACCACTCCGGGCTACCTACGAGCAGTACTTC.

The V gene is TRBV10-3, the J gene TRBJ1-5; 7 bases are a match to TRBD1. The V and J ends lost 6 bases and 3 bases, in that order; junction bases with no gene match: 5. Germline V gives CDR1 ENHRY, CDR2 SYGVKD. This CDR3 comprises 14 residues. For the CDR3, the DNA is TGTGCCATCAGCGAGGGGGCGTACAATCAGCCCCAGCATTTT. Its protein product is CAISEGAYNQPQHF.

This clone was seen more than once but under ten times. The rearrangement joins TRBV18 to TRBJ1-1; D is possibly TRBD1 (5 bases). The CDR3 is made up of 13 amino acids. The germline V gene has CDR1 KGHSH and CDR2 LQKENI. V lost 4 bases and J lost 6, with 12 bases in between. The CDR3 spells CASSRDVGAEAFF. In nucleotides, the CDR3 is TGTGCCAGCTCACGGGACGTTGGCGCTGAAGCTTTCTTT.

CDR3 residues: CASSGTDHSSQYF. CDR3 in DNA: TGTGCCAGCTCCGGGACAGACCACTCATCGCAGTATTTT. The chain employs TRBV5-4 and TRBJ2-3; 7 nucleotides agree with TRBD1. The CDR3 has 13 residues. Germline lookup yields CDR1 SGHNT and CDR2 YYREEE (reference sequence). V dropped 7 bases and J dropped 10; count of bases not matched to a gene: 12.

The CDR3 here is CASSQDWTTNEKLFF. In nucleotides, the CDR3 is TGCGCCAGCAGCCAAGACTGGACAACTAATGAAAAACTGTTTTTT. The rearrangement links TRBV4-3 to TRBJ1-4; D is unresolved. Trimming cost V 0 bases and J 0 bases, with 5 bases left between them. CDR1 is LGHNA, CDR2 YSLEER, per germline. The CDR3 has 15 residues.

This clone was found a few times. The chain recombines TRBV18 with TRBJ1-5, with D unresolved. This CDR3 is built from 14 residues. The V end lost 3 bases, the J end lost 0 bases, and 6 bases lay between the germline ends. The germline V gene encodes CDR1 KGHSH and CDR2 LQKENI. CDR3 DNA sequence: TGTGCCAGCTCACCGTCTTTTAGCAATCAGCCCCAGCATTTT. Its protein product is CASSPSFSNQPQHF.

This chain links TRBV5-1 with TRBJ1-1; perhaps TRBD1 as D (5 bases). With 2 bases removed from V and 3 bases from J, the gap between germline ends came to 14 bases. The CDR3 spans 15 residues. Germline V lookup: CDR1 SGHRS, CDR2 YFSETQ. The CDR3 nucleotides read TGCGCCAGCAGCTTACAGTCGACAGTGGACACTGAAGCTTTCTTT. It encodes CASSLQSTVDTEAFF.

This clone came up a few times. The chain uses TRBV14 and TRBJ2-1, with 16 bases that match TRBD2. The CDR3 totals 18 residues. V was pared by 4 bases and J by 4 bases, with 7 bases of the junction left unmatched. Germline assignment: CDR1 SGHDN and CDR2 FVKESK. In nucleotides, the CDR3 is TGTGCCAGCAGCCCGAAGGGACTAGCGGGGGGGGGATACAATGAGCAGTTCTTC. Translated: CASSPKGLAGGGYNEQFF.

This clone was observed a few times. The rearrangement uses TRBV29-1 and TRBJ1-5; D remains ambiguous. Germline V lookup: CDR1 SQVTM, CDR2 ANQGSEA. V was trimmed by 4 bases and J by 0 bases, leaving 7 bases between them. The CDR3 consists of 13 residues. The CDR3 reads CSVGGGSNQPQHF. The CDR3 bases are TGCAGCGTTGGTGGCGGTAGCAATCAGCCCCAGCATTTT.

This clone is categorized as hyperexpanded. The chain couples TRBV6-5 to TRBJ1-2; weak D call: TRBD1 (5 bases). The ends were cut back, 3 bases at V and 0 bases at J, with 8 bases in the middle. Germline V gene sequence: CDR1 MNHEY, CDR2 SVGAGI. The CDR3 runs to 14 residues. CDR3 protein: CASSYGRANYGYTF. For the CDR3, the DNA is TGTGCCAGCAGTTATGGCAGGGCTAACTATGGCTACACCTTC.

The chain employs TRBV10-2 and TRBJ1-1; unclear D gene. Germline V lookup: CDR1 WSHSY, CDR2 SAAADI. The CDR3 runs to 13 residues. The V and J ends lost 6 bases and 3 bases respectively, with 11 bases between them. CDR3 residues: CASSPSRDTEAFF. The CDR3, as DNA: TGCGCCAGCAGCCCAAGCCGGGACACTGAAGCTTTCTTT.